Below, 5 T cell receptor beta chains from the same sample are listed, as sequenced in a study of human T cells and chemical hapten exposure. TCRdb re-called the RACE reads through MiXCR, storing one row per CDR3 protein. In the table there are approximately 89,000 distinct CDR3 sequences, roughly 10% of which are singletons. Time point here: patch test 2, 6 weeks after DPC sensitization. The sample's treatment: therapeutic diphenylcyclopropenone sensitization with weekly scalp DPC. Material: whole blood, obtained in connection with sensitization to the hapten diphenylcyclopropenone (DPC). Receptors were obtained from a woman aged 25 to 39 with alopecia areata. Some clones in this sample may be carry-over from other donors' samples.

This clonotype was counted at least ten times. The genes are TRBV6-1 and TRBJ1-5, with 9 nucleotides matching TRBD1. The CDR3 consists of 15 residues. Germline V gene data show CDR1 as MNHNS and CDR2 as SASEGT. V shed 5 bases, J shed 3 bases, and the junction held 5 bases outside the gene matches. The CDR3 sequence is CASSSGTGFNQPQHF. CDR3 DNA: TGTGCCAGCAGTTCCGGGACAGGGTTCAATCAGCCCCAGCATTTT.

This clonotype appeared a few times. This chain links TRBV6-5 with TRBJ1-1; D is perhaps TRBD1 (5 bases). Germline values: CDR1 MNHEY, CDR2 SVGAGI. The CDR3 length is 14 residues. Trimming removed 2 bases from V and 1 base from J, with 8 bases in between. The CDR3: CASSYAGRNTEAFF. CDR3 bases: TGTGCCAGCAGTTACGCAGGGCGGAACACTGAAGCTTTCTTT.

This clonotype was observed a few times. The chain recombines TRBV6-5 with TRBJ2-1; 8 positions match TRBD1. This CDR3 region has 15 residues. V was pared by 5 bases and J by 0 bases, with 3 bases of the junction left unmatched. Germline V gives CDR1 MNHEY, CDR2 SVGAGI. CDR3 sequence reads: CASSGQGLSYNEQFF. CDR3 nucleotides: TGTGCCAGCAGTGGACAGGGCCTCTCCTACAATGAGCAGTTCTTC.

Ten or more counts support this clonotype. The junction shows a germline mismatch at one end, possibly a read error. The rearrangement uses TRBV11-3 and TRBJ2-4; TRBD2 agrees at 13 bases. Per germline, CDR1 SGHNT and CDR2 YENEEA. The CDR3 is made up of 15 amino acids. In DNA, the CDR3 is TGTGCCAGCAGCTTAGGTCCTCGTACACTAGCGGGAGGGCACTTC. Protein: CASSLGPRTLAGGHF. Supplemented by reference TRBV11-3 and TRBJ2-4, the full variable domain reads EAGVVQSPRYKIIEKKQPVAFWCNPISGHNTLYWYLQNLGQGPELLIRYENEEAVDDSQLPKDRFSAERLKGVDSTLKIQPAELGDSAVYLCASSLGPRTLAGGHFGAGTRLSVL.

This clonotype was found many times. The chain employs TRBV7-2 and TRBJ2-5; no definite D call. V lost 0 bases and J lost 5, with 7 bases in between. The CDR3 is 13 residues long. Looked up from germline, CDR1 is SGHTA and CDR2 is FQGNSA. The CDR3 DNA follows: TGTGCCAGCAGCTTAGCTCTGCAGGAGACCCAGTACTTC. Translation: CASSLALQETQYF.